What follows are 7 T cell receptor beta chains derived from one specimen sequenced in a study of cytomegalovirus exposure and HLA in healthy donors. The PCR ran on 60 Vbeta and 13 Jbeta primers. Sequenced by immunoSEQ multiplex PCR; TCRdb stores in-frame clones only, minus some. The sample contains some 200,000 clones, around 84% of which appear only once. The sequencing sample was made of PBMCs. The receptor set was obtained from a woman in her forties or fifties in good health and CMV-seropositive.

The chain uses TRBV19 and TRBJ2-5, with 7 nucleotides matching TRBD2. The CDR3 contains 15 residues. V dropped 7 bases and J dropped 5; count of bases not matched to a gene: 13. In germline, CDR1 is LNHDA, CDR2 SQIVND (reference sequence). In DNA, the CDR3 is TGTGCCAGTACAACTCGGGGGGACCCGAGGGAGACCCAGTACTTC. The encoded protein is CASTTRGDPRETQYF.

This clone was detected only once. The CDR3 loop is CAWSPTGTEQYF. In DNA form, the CDR3 reads TGTGCCTGGAGTCCCACAGGGACCGAGCAGTACTTC. This chain connects TRBV30 to TRBJ2-7; a weak D match, TRBD1 (6 bases). The V and J ends lost 2 bases and 6 bases respectively, with 11 bases between them. The CDR3 loop spans 12 amino acids. Germline V gene lookup returns CDR1 GTSNPN and CDR2 SVGIG (reference sequence).

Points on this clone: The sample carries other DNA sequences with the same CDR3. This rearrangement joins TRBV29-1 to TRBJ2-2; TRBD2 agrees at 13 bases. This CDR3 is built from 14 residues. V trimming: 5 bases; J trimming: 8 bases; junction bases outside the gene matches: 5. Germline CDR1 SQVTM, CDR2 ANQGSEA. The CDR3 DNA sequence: TGCAGCGTTAGGACTAGCGGGGGTACTGGGGAGCTGTTTTTT. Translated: CSVRTSGGTGELFF.

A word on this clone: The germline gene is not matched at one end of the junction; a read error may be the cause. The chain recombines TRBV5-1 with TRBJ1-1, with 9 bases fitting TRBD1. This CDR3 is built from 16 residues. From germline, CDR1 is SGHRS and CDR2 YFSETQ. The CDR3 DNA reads TGCGCCAGCAGCCGACGGACAGGGGTCCCGAACACTGAAACTTTCTTT. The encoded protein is CASSRRTGVPNTETFF.

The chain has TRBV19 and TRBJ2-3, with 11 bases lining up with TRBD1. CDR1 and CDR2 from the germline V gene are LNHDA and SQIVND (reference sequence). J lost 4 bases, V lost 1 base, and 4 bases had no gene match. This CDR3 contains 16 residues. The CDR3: CASSIVRTGGADTQYF. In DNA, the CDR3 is TGTGCCAGTAGTATAGTTAGGACAGGGGGCGCAGATACGCAGTATTTT.

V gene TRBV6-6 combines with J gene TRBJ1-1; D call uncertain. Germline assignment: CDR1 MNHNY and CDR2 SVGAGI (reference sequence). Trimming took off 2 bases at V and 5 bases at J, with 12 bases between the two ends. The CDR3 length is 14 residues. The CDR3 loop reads CASSYLGGLTEAFF. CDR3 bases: TGTGCCAGCAGTTACCTCGGAGGGCTGACTGAAGCTTTCTTT.

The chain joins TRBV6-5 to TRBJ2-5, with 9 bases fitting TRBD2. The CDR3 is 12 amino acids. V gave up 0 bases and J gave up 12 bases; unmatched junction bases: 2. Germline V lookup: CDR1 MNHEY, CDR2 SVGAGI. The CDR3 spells CASSYSGGGEYF. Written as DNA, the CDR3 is TGTGCCAGCAGTTACTCAGGCGGGGGGGAGTACTTC.